This T cell receptor beta chain was identified during a study of T cells after yellow fever vaccination. Points on this clonotype: The antigen is unknown.

By 5'RACE template switching, TCR cDNA was produced, with a universal primer site and UMIs added in the process. Each CDR3 protein gets one entry after TCRdb re-called the 5' RACE reads with MiXCR. The sample yields about 580,000 distinct CDR3 sequences, 17% seen once. This CDR3 region has 15 residues. Trimming removed 5 bases from V and 5 bases from J, with 19 bases in between. Germline-derived CDR1 and CDR2 are SGHRS and YFSETQ. Findings and caveats of the study: It was a small share of clonotypes that appeared in both CD4 and CD8 compartments. FACS-sorted repertoires could contain abundant clonotypes contaminating from the bulk population. Faster peaking, at day 5 versus 15, marked a secondary response that was weaker.

The chain couples TRBV5-1 to TRBJ1-2; no reliable D call. The source is a man between 18 and 29 years old who received the YFV17D yellow fever vaccine. Sequencing was performed on PBMCs, taken 4 to 6 days after the first yellow fever vaccination. This CDR3 is CASSPGTPSPYGYTF. The CDR3 DNA is TGCGCCAGCAGTCCAGGAACCCCATCTCCTTATGGCTACACCTTC.